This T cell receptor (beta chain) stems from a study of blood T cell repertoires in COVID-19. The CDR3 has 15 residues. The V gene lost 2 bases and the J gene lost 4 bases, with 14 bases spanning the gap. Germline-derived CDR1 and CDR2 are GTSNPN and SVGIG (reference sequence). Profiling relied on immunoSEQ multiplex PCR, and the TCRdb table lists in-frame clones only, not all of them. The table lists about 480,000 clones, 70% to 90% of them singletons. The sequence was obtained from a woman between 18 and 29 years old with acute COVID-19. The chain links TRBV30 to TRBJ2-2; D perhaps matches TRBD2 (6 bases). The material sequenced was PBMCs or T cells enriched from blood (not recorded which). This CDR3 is CAWSTGLGGTGELFF. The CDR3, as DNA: TGTGCCTGGAGTACCGGATTGGGGGGCACCGGGGAGCTGTTTTTT. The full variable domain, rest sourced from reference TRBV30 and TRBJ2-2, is SQTIHQWPATLVQPVGSPLSLECTVEGTSNPNLYWYRQAAGRGLQLLFYSVGIGQISSEVPQNLSASRPQDRQFILSSKKLLLSDSGFYLCAWSTGLGGTGELFFGEGSRLTVL.